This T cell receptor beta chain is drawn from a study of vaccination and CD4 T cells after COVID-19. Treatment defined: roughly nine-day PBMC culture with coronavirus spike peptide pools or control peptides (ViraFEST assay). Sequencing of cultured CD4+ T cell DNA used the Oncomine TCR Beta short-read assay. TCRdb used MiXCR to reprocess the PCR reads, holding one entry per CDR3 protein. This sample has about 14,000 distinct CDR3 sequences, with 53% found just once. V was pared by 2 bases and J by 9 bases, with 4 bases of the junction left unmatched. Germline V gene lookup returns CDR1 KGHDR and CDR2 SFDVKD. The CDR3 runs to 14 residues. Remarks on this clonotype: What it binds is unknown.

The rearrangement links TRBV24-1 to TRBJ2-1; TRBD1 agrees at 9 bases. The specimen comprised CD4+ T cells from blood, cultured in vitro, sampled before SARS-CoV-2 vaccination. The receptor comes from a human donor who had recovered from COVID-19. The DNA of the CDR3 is TGTGCCACCAGTGATTACAGGGGGCACACTGAGCAGTTCTTC. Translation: CATSDYRGHTEQFF.